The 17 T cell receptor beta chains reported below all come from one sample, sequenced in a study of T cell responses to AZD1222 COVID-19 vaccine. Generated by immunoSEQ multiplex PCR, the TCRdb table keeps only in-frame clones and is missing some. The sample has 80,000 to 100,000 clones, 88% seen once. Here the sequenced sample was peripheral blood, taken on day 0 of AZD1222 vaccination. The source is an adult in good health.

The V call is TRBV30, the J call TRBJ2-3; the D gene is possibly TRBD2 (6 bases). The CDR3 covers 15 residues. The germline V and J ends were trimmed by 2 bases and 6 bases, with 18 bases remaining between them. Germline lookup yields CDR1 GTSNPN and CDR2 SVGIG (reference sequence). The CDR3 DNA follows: TGTGCCTGGAGTCCCGGACTACGGATGGCCGATACGCAGTATTTT. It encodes CAWSPGLRMADTQYF. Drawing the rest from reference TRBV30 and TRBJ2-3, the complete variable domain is SQTIHQWPATLVQPVGSPLSLECTVEGTSNPNLYWYRQAAGRGLQLLFYSVGIGQISSEVPQNLSASRPQDRQFILSSKKLLLSDSGFYLCAWSPGLRMADTQYFGPGTRLTVL.

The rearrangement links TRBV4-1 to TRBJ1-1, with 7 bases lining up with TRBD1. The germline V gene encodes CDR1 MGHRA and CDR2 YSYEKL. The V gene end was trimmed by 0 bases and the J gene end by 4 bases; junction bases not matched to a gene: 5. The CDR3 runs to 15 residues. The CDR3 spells CASSQDPGGGTEAFF. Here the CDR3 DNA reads TGCGCCAGCAGCCAAGACCCAGGGGGAGGCACTGAAGCTTTCTTT.

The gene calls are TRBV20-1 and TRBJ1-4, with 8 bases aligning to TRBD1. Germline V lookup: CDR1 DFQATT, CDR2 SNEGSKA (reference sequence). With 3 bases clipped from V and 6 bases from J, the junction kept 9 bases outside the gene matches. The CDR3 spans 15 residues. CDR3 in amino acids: CSASLDRGKDEKLFF. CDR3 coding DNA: TGCAGTGCTAGTCTAGACAGGGGTAAAGATGAAAAACTGTTTTTT.

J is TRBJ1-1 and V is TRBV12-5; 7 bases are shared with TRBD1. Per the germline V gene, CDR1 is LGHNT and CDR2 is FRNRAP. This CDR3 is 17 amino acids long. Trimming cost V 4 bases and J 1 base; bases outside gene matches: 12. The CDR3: CASGSQYRGVGNTEAFF. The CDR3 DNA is TGTGCTAGTGGTTCACAATACAGGGGCGTAGGGAACACTGAAGCTTTCTTT.

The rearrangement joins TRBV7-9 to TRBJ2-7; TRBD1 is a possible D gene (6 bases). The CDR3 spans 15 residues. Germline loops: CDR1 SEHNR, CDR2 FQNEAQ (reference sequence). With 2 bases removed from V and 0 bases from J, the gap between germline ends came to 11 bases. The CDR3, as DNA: TGTGCCAGCAGCTTAACCACGGACAGCTCCTACGAGCAGTACTTC. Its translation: CASSLTTDSSYEQYF.

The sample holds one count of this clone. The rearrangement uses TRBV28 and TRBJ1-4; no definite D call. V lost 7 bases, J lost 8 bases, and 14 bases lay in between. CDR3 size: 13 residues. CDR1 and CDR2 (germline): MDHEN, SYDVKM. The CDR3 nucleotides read TGTGCCAGCATTCAAGCGGGTGAAGAAAAACTGTTTTTT. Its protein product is CASIQAGEEKLFF. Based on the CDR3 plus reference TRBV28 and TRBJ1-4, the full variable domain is DVKVTQSSRYLVKRTGEKVFLECVQDMDHENMFWYRQDPGLGLRLIYFSYDVKMKEKGDIPEGYSVSREKKERFSLILESASTNQTSMYLCASIQAGEEKLFFGSGTQLSVL.

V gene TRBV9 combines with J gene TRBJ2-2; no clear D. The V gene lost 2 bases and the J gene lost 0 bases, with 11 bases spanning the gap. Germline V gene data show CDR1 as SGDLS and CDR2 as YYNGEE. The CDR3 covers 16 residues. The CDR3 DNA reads TGTGCCAGCAGCGTGGACCTTCGAGCGAACACCGGGGAGCTGTTTTTT. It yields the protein CASSVDLRANTGELFF.

CDR3 loop: CASSLGRTGEAFF. DNA for the CDR3: TGTGCCAGCAGCTTAGGAAGGACAGGGGAAGCTTTCTTT. This chain connects TRBV7-9 to TRBJ1-1; 8 bases map to TRBD1. With 1 base clipped from V and 8 bases from J, the junction kept 3 bases outside the gene matches. Germline V gene lookup returns CDR1 SEHNR and CDR2 FQNEAQ (reference sequence). This CDR3 has 13 amino acids.

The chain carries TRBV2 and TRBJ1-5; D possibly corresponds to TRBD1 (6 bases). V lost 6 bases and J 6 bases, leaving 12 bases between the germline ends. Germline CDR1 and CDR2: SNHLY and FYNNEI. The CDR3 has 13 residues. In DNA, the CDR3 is TGTGCCAGCAGGGTACAGGGAGGTCAGCCCCAGCATTTT. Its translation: CASRVQGGQPQHF.

CDR3 protein: CASKLLTSSGRSYNEQFF. The CDR3 DNA follows: TGTGCCAGCAAGCTTTTGACTAGCAGTGGTCGGTCCTACAATGAGCAGTTCTTC. The V gene is TRBV27, the J gene TRBJ2-1, with 7 bases identical to TRBD2. The V gene's germline CDR1 is MNHEY and CDR2 SMNVEV (reference sequence). The CDR3 consists of 18 residues. Germline trimming cut 7 bases from V and 1 base from J; bases unmatched to any gene: 16.

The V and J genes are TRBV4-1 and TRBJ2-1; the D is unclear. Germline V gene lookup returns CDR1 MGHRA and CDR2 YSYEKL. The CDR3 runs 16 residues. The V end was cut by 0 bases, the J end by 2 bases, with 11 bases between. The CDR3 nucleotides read TGCGCCAGCAGCCAAGATCGACCCGTTGCCTACAATGAGCAGTTCTTC. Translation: CASSQDRPVAYNEQFF.

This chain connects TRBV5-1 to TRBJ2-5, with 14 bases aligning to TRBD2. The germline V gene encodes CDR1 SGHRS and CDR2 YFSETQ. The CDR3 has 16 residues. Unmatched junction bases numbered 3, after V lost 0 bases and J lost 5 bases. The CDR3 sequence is CASSLGLAGGRETQYF. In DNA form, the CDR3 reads TGCGCCAGCAGCTTGGGACTAGCGGGAGGGCGTGAGACCCAGTACTTC.

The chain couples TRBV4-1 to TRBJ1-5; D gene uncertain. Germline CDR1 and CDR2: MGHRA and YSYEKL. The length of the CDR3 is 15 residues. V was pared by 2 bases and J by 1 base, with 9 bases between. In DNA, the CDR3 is TGCGCCAGCAGCCAATACCGGGCAAGCAATCAGCCCCAGCATTTT. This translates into CASSQYRASNQPQHF.

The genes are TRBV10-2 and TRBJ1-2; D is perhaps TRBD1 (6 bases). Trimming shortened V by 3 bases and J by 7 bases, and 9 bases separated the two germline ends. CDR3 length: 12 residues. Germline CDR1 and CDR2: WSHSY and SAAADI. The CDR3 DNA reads TGCGCCAGCAGTGAACTGACAGGTGGCTACACCTTC. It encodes CASSELTGGYTF.

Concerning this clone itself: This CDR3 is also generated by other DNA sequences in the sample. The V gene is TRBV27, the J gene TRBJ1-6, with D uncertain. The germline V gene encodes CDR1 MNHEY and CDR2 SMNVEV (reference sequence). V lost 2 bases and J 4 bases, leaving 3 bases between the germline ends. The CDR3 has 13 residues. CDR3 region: CASSLGYNSPLHF. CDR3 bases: TGTGCCAGCAGTTTAGGATATAATTCACCCCTCCACTTT.

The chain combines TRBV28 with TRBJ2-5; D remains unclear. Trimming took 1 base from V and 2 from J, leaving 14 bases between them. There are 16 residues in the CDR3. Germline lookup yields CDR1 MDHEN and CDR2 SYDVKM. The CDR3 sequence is CASSLFKSKLQETQYF. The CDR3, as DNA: TGTGCCAGCAGTTTATTTAAGAGCAAATTACAAGAGACCCAGTACTTC.

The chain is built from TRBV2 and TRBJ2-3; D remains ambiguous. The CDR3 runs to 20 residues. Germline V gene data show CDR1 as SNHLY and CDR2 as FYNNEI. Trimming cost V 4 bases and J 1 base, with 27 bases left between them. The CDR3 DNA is TGTGCCAGCAGTGTTAGAATGGTCGTGGGTGGGATTCGGGGCACAGATACGCAGTATTTT. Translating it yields CASSVRMVVGGIRGTDTQYF. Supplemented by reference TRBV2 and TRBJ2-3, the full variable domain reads EPEVTQTPSHQVTQMGQEVILRCVPISNHLYFYWYRQILGQKVEFLVSFYNNEISEKSEIFDDQFSVERPDGSNFTLKIRSTKLEDSAMYFCASSVRMVVGGIRGTDTQYFGPGTRLTVL.